Sequencing of this T cell receptor (beta chain) was carried out in a study of Tregs in tolerant kidney transplant recipients. This clone has more than one count but fewer than ten. Unstimulated Tregs (CD4+CD25+CD127-) and CD4+CD25- non-Tregs were sorted from PBMCs. Germline V gives CDR1 SNHLY, CDR2 FYNNEI. This CDR3 is 14 amino acids long. V was shortened by 2 bases and J by 0 bases, with 8 bases between the two germline ends. Sequencing was performed with immunoSEQ multiplex PCR; in TCRdb, only in-frame clones are kept and a portion is missing. The sample has 98,000 or so clones; almost 90% are singletons.

The receptor was derived from a human donor who received a combined kidney and bone marrow transplant. The chain is built from TRBV2 and TRBJ2-7, with D maybe TRBD2 (5 bases). Sequences were derived from CD4+ T cells from blood, sampled before the transplant. The CDR3 sequence: CASSELGVSYEQYF. CDR3 sequence (DNA): TGTGCCAGCAGTGAACTGGGAGTCTCCTACGAGCAGTACTTC.